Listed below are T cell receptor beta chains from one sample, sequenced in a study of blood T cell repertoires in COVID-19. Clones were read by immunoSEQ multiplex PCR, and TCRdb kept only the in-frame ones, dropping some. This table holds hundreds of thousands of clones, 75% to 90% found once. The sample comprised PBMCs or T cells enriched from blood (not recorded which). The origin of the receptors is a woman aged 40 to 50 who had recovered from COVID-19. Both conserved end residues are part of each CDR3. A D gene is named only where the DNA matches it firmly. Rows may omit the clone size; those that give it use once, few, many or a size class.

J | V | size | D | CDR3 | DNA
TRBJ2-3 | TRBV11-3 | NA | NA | CASSPGYGSQDTDTQYF | TGTGCCAGCAGCCCCGGTTACGGGAGTCAGGACACAGATACGCAGTATTTT
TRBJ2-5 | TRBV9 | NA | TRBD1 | CASSVRQGLGETQYF | TGTGCCAGCAGCGTTAGACAGGGTTTAGGAGAGACCCAGTACTTC
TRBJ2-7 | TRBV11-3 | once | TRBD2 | CASSLHGLASEQYF | TGTGCCAGCAGCTTACATGGACTAGCGAGCGAGCAGTACTTC
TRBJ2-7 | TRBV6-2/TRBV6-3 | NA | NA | CASSYSAPLDYEQYF | TGTGCCAGCAGTTATAGCGCCCCATTAGACTACGAGCAGTACTTC
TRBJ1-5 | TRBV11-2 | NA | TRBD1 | CASSTTGGKQPQHF | TGTGCCAGCAGCACTACAGGGGGGAAACAGCCCCAGCATTTT
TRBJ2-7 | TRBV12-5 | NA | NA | CASEAENYEQYF | TGTGCTAGTGAAGCGGAAAACTACGAGCAGTACTTC
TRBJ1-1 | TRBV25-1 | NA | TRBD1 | CASSEYGTGLVAFF | TGTGCCAGCAGTGAATACGGGACAGGTCTAGTAGCTTTCTTT
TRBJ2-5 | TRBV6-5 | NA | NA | CASSPGLNQETQYF | TGTGCCAGCAGCCCGGGACTCAACCAAGAGACCCAGTACTTC
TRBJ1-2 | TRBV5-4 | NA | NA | CASSGGGTSNYGYTF | TGTGCCAGCAGTGGGGGGGGCACCTCTAACTATGGCTACACCTTC
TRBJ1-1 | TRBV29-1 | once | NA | CSVDWGGNTEAFF | TGCAGCGTTGACTGGGGGGGGAACACTGAAGCTTTCTTT
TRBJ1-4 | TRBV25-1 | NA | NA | CASSGERRVGEKLFF | TGTGCCAGCAGTGGGGAGAGAAGGGTTGGTGAAAAACTGTTTTTT
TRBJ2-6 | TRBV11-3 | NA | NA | CASSLASGANVLTF | TGTGCCAGCAGCCTGGCTTCTGGGGCCAACGTCCTGACTTTC
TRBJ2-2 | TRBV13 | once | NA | CASSSRALSGELFF | TGTGCCAGCAGTTCGCGGGCGCTAAGTGGGGAGCTGTTTTTT
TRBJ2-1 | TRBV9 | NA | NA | CASSVATRNNEQFF | TGTGCCAGCAGCGTAGCGACTCGAAACAATGAGCAGTTCTTC
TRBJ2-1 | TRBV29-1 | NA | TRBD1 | CSERQGSNNEQFF | TGCAGCGAAAGACAGGGTTCCAACAATGAGCAGTTCTTC
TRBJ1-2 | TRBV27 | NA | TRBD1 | CASSLSRAGGTGYTF | TGTGCCAGCAGTTTATCGCGGGCAGGGGGCACCGGCTACACCTTC
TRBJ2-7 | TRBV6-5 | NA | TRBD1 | CATGTGGVISYEQYF | TGTGCCACCGGGACAGGGGGCGTTATCTCCTACGAGCAGTACTTC
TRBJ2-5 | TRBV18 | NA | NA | CASSPAGAEETQYF | TGTGCCAGCTCCCCGGCGGGGGCGGAAGAGACCCAGTACTTC
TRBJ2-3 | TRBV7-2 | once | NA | CASSPDSLGTDTQYF | TGTGCCAGCAGCCCAGACAGCCTAGGCACAGATACGCAGTATTTT
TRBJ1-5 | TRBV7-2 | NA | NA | CASSLSDYSNQPQHF | TGTGCCAGCAGCCTCTCGGACTATAGCAATCAGCCCCAGCATTTT
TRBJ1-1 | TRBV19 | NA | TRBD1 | CASSTGTGGEAFF | TGTGCCAGTAGTACCGGGACAGGGGGAGAGGCTTTCTTT
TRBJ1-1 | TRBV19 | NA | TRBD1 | CASSMKGQGASMNTEAFF | TGTGCCAGTAGTATGAAGGGACAGGGGGCCTCCATGAACACTGAAGCTTTCTTT
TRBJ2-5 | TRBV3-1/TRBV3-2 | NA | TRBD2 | CASSRTSGSLPETQYF | TGTGCCAGCAGCCGTACTAGCGGGAGCCTCCCAGAGACCCAGTACTTC
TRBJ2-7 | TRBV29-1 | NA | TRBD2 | CSAGTSGSYEQYF | TGCAGCGCAGGGACTAGCGGGAGCTACGAGCAGTACTTC
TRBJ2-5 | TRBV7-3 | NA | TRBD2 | CASSWTSGGEETQYF | TGTGCCAGCAGCTGGACTAGCGGGGGGGAAGAGACCCAGTACTTC
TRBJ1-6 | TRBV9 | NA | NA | CASSVDPGVDSPLHF | TGTGCCAGCAGCGTAGACCCGGGGGTCGATTCACCCCTCCACTTT
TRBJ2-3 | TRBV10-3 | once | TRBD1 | CAISERNADRLKGTDTQYF | TGTGCCATCAGTGAAAGAAATGCGGACAGGTTGAAGGGCACAGATACGCAGTATTTT
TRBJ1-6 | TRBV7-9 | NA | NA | CASSLYGSSYNSPLHF | TGTGCCAGCAGCTTATACGGTAGCTCCTATAATTCACCCCTCCACTTT
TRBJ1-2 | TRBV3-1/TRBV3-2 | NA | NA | CASSQGVYGYTF | TGTGCCAGCAGCCAAGGAGTTTATGGCTACACCTTC
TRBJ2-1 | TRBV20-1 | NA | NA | CSARGGPEQFF | TGCAGTGCTAGAGGAGGTCCTGAGCAGTTCTTC
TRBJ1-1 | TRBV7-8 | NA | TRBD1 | CASSRRDRREAFF | TGTGCCAGCAGCCGCAGGGACAGGCGGGAAGCTTTCTTT
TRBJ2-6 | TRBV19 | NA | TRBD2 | CASSRGDTSGANVLTF | TGTGCCAGTAGTCGGGGGGATACTAGTGGGGCCAACGTCCTGACTTTC
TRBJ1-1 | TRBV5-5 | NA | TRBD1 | CASSSTGALRVAFF | TGTGCCAGCAGCTCGACAGGGGCTCTTAGGGTAGCTTTCTTT
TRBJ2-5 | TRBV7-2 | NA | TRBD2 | CASSSSRGGEETQYF | TGTGCCAGCAGCTCGAGCCGGGGGGGCGAAGAGACCCAGTACTTC
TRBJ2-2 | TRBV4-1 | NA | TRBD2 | CASSQSSGGRNTGELFF | TGCGCCAGCAGCCAAAGTAGCGGGGGGCGAAACACCGGGGAGCTGTTTTTT
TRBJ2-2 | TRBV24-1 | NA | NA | CATSDLPANTGELFF | TGTGCCACCAGTGATTTACCGGCGAACACCGGGGAGCTGTTTTTT
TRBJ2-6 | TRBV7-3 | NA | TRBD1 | CASSLRQGASGANVLTF | TGTGCCAGCAGCTTAAGGCAGGGGGCTTCCGGGGCCAACGTCCTGACTTTC
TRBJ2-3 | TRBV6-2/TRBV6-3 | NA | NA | CASSYELFGQYKTDTQYF | TGTGCCAGCAGTTACGAGTTATTTGGACAGTACAAAACAGATACGCAGTATTTT
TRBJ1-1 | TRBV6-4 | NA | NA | CASSQGAHTEAFF | TGTGCCAGCAGTCAGGGTGCCCACACTGAAGCTTTCTTT
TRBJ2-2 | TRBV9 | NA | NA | CASSVQAGELFF | TGTGCCAGCAGCGTACAGGCCGGGGAGCTGTTTTTT
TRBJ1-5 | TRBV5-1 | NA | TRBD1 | CASSLDTGDQPQHF | TGCGCCAGCAGCTTGGATACAGGGGATCAGCCCCAGCATTTT
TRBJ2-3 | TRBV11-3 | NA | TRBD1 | CASSSGQGVQDTQYF | TGTGCCAGCAGCTCTGGACAGGGGGTACAAGATACGCAGTATTTT
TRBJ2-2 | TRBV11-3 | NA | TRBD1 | CASSWGQGDTGELFF | TGTGCCAGCAGCTGGGGACAGGGGGACACCGGGGAGCTGTTTTTT